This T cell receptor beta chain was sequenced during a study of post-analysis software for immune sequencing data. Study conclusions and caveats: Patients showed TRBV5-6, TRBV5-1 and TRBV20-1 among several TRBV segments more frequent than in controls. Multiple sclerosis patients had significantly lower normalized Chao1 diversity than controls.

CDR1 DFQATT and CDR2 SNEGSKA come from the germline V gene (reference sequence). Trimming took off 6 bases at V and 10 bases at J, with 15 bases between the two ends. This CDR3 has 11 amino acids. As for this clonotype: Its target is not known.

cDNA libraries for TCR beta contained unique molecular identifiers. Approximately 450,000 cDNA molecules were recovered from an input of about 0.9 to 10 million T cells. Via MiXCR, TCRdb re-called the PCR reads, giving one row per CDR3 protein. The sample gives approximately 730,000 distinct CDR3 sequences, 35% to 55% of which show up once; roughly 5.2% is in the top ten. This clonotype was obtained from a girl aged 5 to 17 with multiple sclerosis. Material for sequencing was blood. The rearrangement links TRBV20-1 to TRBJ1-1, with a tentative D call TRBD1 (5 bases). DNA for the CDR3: TGCAGTGCGCTGACAGTTTTTATAGCTTTCTTT. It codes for CSALTVFIAFF.